This T cell receptor (beta chain) is from a study of post-analysis software for immune sequencing data. The wider study: Multiple sclerosis in the patients followed relapsing-remitting, secondary progressive and progressive-relapsing courses.

This CDR3 has 13 residues. The V end was cut by 3 bases, the J end by 0 bases, with 8 bases between. In germline, CDR1 is SQVTM, CDR2 ANQGSEA. Regarding the study as a whole: When the samples were clustered directly with F measure, those that had been prepared in the same batch showed strong co-clustering. The study found TRBV5-6, TRBV5-1 and TRBV20-1 among roughly 5 TRBV segments more frequent in patients than controls.

Prepared libraries of TCR beta cDNA carried unique molecular identifiers. Some 500,000 cDNA molecules were obtained per 1 to 10 million input T cells. TCRdb reprocessed the PCR reads via MiXCR and lists one record per CDR3 protein. The sample lists some 800,000 distinct CDR3 sequences, approximately 44% occurring once. This clonotype was seen a handful of times. Its antigen remains unknown. The TCR was taken from a girl aged 5 to 17 with multiple sclerosis. The chain employs TRBV29-1 and TRBJ1-1; no reliable D call. The sequencing input was blood. The chain's CDR3 is CSVDGPLNTEAFF. Written as DNA, the CDR3 is TGCAGCGTTGATGGTCCACTGAACACTGAAGCTTTCTTT. Full variable domain (remainder filled in from reference TRBV29-1 and TRBJ1-1): SAVISQKPSRDICQRGTSLTIQCQVDSQVTMMFWYRQQPGQSLTLIATANQGSEATYESGFVIDKFPISRPNLTFSTLTVSNMSPEDSSIYLCSVDGPLNTEAFFGQGTRLTVV.